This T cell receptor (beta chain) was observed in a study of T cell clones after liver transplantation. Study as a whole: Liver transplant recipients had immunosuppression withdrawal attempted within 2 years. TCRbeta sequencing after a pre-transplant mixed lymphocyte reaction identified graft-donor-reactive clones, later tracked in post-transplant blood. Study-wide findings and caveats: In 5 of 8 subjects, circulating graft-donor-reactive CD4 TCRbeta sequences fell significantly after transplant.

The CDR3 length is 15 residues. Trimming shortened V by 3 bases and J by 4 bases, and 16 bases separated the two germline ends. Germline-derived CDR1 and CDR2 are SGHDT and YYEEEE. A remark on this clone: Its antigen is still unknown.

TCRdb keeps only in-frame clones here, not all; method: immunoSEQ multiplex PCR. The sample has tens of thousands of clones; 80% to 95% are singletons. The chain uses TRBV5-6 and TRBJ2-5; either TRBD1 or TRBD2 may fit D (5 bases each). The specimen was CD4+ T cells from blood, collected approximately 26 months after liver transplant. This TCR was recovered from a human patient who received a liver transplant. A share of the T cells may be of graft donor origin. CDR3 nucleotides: TGTGCCAGCAGCTCAACCAGGGACGGAGGAGAGACCCAGTACTTC. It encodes CASSSTRDGGETQYF. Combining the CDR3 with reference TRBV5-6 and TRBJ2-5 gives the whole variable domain DAGVTQSPTHLIKTRGQQVTLRCSPKSGHDTVSWYQQALGQGPQFIFQYYEEEERQRGNFPDRFSGHQFPNYSSELNVNALLLGDSALYLCASSSTRDGGETQYFGPGTRLLVL.